The rows below give T cell receptor beta chains drawn from one sample of a study of blood T cell repertoires in COVID-19. Assay used: immunoSEQ multiplex PCR; TCRdb lists only in-frame clones, some missing. The sample has over 250,000 clones, nearly 90% seen once. The sample comprised PBMCs or T cells enriched from blood (not recorded which). The receptors were gathered from a woman between 55 and 75 years old who had recovered from COVID-19. Both conserved end residues are part of each CDR3. Each record gives: CDR3 DNA, CDR3 protein, clone size, J gene, D gene, V gene. D genes are given only for firm matches. The size of a clone is reported for some rows only, either as once, few or many, or as a class for expanded clones.

CDR3nt: TGTGCCAGCAGCTTAGCCGAGAATCAGCCCCAGCATTTT
CDR3aa: CASSLAENQPQHF
abundance: -
j_gene: TRBJ1-5
d_gene: -
v_gene: TRBV11-2

CDR3nt: TGTGCCTGGAGTGTACGTCAGGGGCGTGAGACCCAGTACTTC
CDR3aa: CAWSVRQGRETQYF
abundance: -
j_gene: TRBJ2-5
d_gene: -
v_gene: TRBV30

CDR3nt: TGTGCCAGCAGCTTAGTGCGGACAGGGGGCACGCAGTATTTT
CDR3aa: CASSLVRTGGTQYF
abundance: once
j_gene: TRBJ2-3
d_gene: TRBD1
v_gene: TRBV7-9

CDR3nt: TGCGCCAGCAGCTTAGAGGCTACAAGTGGAAACACCATATATTTT
CDR3aa: CASSLEATSGNTIYF
abundance: -
j_gene: TRBJ1-3
d_gene: -
v_gene: TRBV5-1

CDR3nt: TGCGCCAGCAGCCACCTGCAGGACAGGGCGGATGAGCAGTTCTTC
CDR3aa: CASSHLQDRADEQFF
abundance: -
j_gene: TRBJ2-1
d_gene: TRBD1
v_gene: TRBV4-1

CDR3nt: TGTGCCAGCAGTGACTATCCTAGCGGCTCCTACGAGCAGTACTTC
CDR3aa: CASSDYPSGSYEQYF
abundance: -
j_gene: TRBJ2-7
d_gene: TRBD2
v_gene: TRBV6-4

CDR3nt: TGTGCCAGCACCCAACAGGGGGGAACTAATGAAAAACTGTTTTTT
CDR3aa: CASTQQGGTNEKLFF
abundance: -
j_gene: TRBJ1-4
d_gene: TRBD1
v_gene: TRBV2

CDR3nt: TGTGCCAGCAGCGTAGCTGTGAACACTGAAGCTTTCTTT
CDR3aa: CASSVAVNTEAFF
abundance: -
j_gene: TRBJ1-1
d_gene: -
v_gene: TRBV9

CDR3nt: TGTGCCAGCTCACAGGAGATTTTAGTTTATAGCAATCAGCCCCAGCATTTT
CDR3aa: CASSQEILVYSNQPQHF
abundance: -
j_gene: TRBJ1-5
d_gene: -
v_gene: TRBV18

CDR3nt: TGTGCCAGCAGCTTAGTTCCCAGTGAAGCTTTCTTT
CDR3aa: CASSLVPSEAFF
abundance: -
j_gene: TRBJ1-1
d_gene: -
v_gene: TRBV7-9

CDR3nt: TGTGCCTGGAGTTGGCGGGTCGGGGACTACGAGCAGTACTTC
CDR3aa: CAWSWRVGDYEQYF
abundance: -
j_gene: TRBJ2-7
d_gene: -
v_gene: TRBV30

CDR3nt: TGTGCCAGCAGCGCAGGGGACCCCTCCTACGAGCAGTACTTC
CDR3aa: CASSAGDPSYEQYF
abundance: -
j_gene: TRBJ2-7
d_gene: -
v_gene: TRBV9

CDR3nt: TGTGCCAGCTCGTACTACCAGTCCCGAGAGACCCAGTACTTC
CDR3aa: CASSYYQSRETQYF
abundance: -
j_gene: TRBJ2-5
d_gene: -
v_gene: TRBV18

CDR3nt: TGCGCCAGCGAAAACAGGGGGCAAACTGGGGCCAACGTCCTGACTTTC
CDR3aa: CASENRGQTGANVLTF
abundance: -
j_gene: TRBJ2-6
d_gene: TRBD1
v_gene: TRBV5-1

CDR3nt: TGTGCCAGCAGTGATGGGGCCTATGGCTACACCTTC
CDR3aa: CASSDGAYGYTF
abundance: -
j_gene: TRBJ1-2
d_gene: -
v_gene: TRBV6-4

CDR3nt: TGTGCCAGCAGTTCGACAGGGACATCTACGGGTTCACCCCTCCACTTT
CDR3aa: CASSSTGTSTGSPLHF
abundance: once
j_gene: TRBJ1-6
d_gene: TRBD1
v_gene: TRBV28

CDR3nt: TGTGCCAGCAGTTTCACAGAGACACAAGAGACCCAGTACTTC
CDR3aa: CASSFTETQETQYF
abundance: -
j_gene: TRBJ2-5
d_gene: -
v_gene: TRBV2

CDR3nt: TGCGCCAGCAGAATCTCAGGTCAGCCCCAGCATTTT
CDR3aa: CASRISGQPQHF
abundance: -
j_gene: TRBJ1-5
d_gene: -
v_gene: TRBV10-2

CDR3nt: TGTGCCAGCAGCCCCCGACTAGCTTCCTACAATGAGCAGTTCTTC
CDR3aa: CASSPRLASYNEQFF
abundance: -
j_gene: TRBJ2-1
d_gene: TRBD2
v_gene: TRBV9

CDR3nt: TGTGCCAGCAGTTGGACAGGCCTTAATGAAAAACTGTTTTTT
CDR3aa: CASSWTGLNEKLFF
abundance: -
j_gene: TRBJ1-4
d_gene: TRBD1
v_gene: TRBV28

CDR3nt: TGTGCCAGCAGCTGGGTAGCGGGGGTTGAGCAGTTCTTC
CDR3aa: CASSWVAGVEQFF
abundance: -
j_gene: TRBJ2-1
d_gene: TRBD2
v_gene: TRBV6-4

CDR3nt: TGTGCCAGCAGTTTACGGGATCAGCCCCAGCATTTT
CDR3aa: CASSLRDQPQHF
abundance: -
j_gene: TRBJ1-5
d_gene: -
v_gene: TRBV28

CDR3nt: TGTGCCAGCAGTCCCGGGGGGGATACGCAGTATTTT
CDR3aa: CASSPGGDTQYF
abundance: -
j_gene: TRBJ2-3
d_gene: TRBD2
v_gene: TRBV5-6

CDR3nt: TGCGCCAGCAGCTTGGCGACAGACCAGTCCGTTAATTCACCCCTCCACTTT
CDR3aa: CASSLATDQSVNSPLHF
abundance: -
j_gene: TRBJ1-6
d_gene: -
v_gene: TRBV5-1

CDR3nt: TGTGCCAGTAGAAGGGAGGGGAGCAATCAGCCCCAGCATTTT
CDR3aa: CASRREGSNQPQHF
abundance: -
j_gene: TRBJ1-5
d_gene: -
v_gene: TRBV19

CDR3nt: TGTGCCAGCAGTCACGACAGGGGGCCCTACGAGCAGTACTTC
CDR3aa: CASSHDRGPYEQYF
abundance: -
j_gene: TRBJ2-7
d_gene: TRBD1
v_gene: TRBV6-5

CDR3nt: TGTGCCAGCAGCCAGGGGGCCGGGCAGCCCCAGCATTTT
CDR3aa: CASSQGAGQPQHF
abundance: few
j_gene: TRBJ1-5
d_gene: TRBD1
v_gene: TRBV28

CDR3nt: TGTGCCAGCAGCGTAGTACAGGATAATTCACCCCTCCACTTT
CDR3aa: CASSVVQDNSPLHF
abundance: -
j_gene: TRBJ1-6
d_gene: -
v_gene: TRBV9

CDR3nt: TGTGCCAGCCTTCCGGGACACCAATTTGTCTATGGCTACACCTTC
CDR3aa: CASLPGHQFVYGYTF
abundance: -
j_gene: TRBJ1-2
d_gene: -
v_gene: TRBV6-5

CDR3nt: TGCGCCAGCAGGAAAAAACAGGGCACAGATACGCAGTATTTT
CDR3aa: CASRKKQGTDTQYF
abundance: -
j_gene: TRBJ2-3
d_gene: -
v_gene: TRBV5-1

CDR3nt: TGCGCCAGCAGTGCGGGACTCGGCGGTTCACCCCTCCACTTT
CDR3aa: CASSAGLGGSPLHF
abundance: -
j_gene: TRBJ1-6
d_gene: -
v_gene: TRBV10-1

CDR3nt: TGTGCCAGCAGCCAAACACAGCCTTTCAATCAGCCCCAGCATTTT
CDR3aa: CASSQTQPFNQPQHF
abundance: -
j_gene: TRBJ1-5
d_gene: -
v_gene: TRBV6-5

CDR3nt: TGTGCCAGTAGTATGCGGTTGGCGCAGTCCTACGAGCAGTACTTC
CDR3aa: CASSMRLAQSYEQYF
abundance: -
j_gene: TRBJ2-7
d_gene: -
v_gene: TRBV19

CDR3nt: TGCGCCAGCAGTGAGACGAGGTCTAGCGGGGGTCCCGATACGCAGTATTTT
CDR3aa: CASSETRSSGGPDTQYF
abundance: -
j_gene: TRBJ2-3
d_gene: TRBD2
v_gene: TRBV10-1

CDR3nt: TGTGCCAGTAGTATCCACCCCTTACCTTACGATGACAGGGACGGGGGAGAAAAACTGTTTTTT
CDR3aa: CASSIHPLPYDDRDGGEKLFF
abundance: -
j_gene: TRBJ1-4
d_gene: TRBD1
v_gene: TRBV19

CDR3nt: TGTGCCAGCTCACCACCGGGACTAGCGGGAGGATGGGGAAATGAGCAGTTCTTC
CDR3aa: CASSPPGLAGGWGNEQFF
abundance: -
j_gene: TRBJ2-1
d_gene: TRBD2
v_gene: TRBV18

CDR3nt: TGTGCCAGTAGCCCCAGACAGGGAAGCAATCAGCCCCAGCATTTT
CDR3aa: CASSPRQGSNQPQHF
abundance: -
j_gene: TRBJ1-5
d_gene: TRBD1
v_gene: TRBV19